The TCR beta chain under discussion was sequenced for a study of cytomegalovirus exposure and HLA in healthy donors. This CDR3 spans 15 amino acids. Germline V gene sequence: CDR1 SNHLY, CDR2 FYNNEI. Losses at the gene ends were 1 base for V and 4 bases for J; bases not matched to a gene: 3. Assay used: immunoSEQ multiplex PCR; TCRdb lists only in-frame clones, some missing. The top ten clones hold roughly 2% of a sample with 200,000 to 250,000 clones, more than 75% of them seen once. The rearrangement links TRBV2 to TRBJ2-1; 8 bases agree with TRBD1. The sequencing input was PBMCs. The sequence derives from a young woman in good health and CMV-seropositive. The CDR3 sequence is CASSEGQGAYNEQFF. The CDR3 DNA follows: TGTGCCAGCAGTGAAGGGCAGGGGGCGTACAATGAGCAGTTCTTC. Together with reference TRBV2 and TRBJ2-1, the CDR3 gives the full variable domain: EPEVTQTPSHQVTQMGQEVILRCVPISNHLYFYWYRQILGQKVEFLVSFYNNEISEKSEIFDDQFSVERPDGSNFTLKIRSTKLEDSAMYFCASSEGQGAYNEQFFGPGTRLTVL.